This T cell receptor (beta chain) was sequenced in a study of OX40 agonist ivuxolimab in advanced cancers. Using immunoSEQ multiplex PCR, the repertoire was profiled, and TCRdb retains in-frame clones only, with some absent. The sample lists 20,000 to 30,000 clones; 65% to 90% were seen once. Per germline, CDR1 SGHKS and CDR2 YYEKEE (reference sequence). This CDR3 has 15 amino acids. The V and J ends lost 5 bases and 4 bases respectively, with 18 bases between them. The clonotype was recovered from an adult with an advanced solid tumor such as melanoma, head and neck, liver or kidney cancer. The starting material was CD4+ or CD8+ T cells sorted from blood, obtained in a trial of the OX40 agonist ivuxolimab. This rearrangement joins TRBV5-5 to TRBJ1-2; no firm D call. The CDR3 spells CASSSRPDGSYGYTF. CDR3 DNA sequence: TGTGCCAGCAGTTCCCGACCGGACGGAAGCTATGGCTACACCTTC. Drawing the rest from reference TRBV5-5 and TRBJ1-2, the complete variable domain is DAGVTQSPTHLIKTRGQQVTLRCSPISGHKSVSWYQQVLGQGPQFIFQYYEKEERGRGNFPDRFSARQFPNYSSELNVNALLLGDSALYLCASSSRPDGSYGYTFGSGTRLTVV.